This T cell receptor beta chain was sequenced for a study of Ad26.COV2.S vaccination and SARS-CoV-2 variants. Study in general: Enrolled in COV1001, the donor was in the Ad26.COV2.S trial arm, which received the vaccine. Donor got 5x10^10 or 1x10^11 viral particles of Ad26.COV2.S.

The treatment was: around 19 received Ad26.COV2.S at low or high dose, single or two shots; about 5 received placebo; per-sample allocation not given. Sampling took place 63 days after the first vaccine or placebo injection. Cohort 1b enrolled adults aged 18-55 years in Boston. Some clones are missing from TCRdb's copy, which holds only in-frame ones; the method was immunoSEQ multiplex PCR. The sample lists around 250,000 clones, more than 75% seen once, with around 3.5% in the top ten. CDR3 length: 14 amino acids. CDR1 SNHLY and CDR2 FYNNEI come from the germline V gene. Trimming cost V 6 bases and J 4 bases; bases outside gene matches: 5. General study results and limits: Analytic work on TCR breadth and depth might have understated the full extent of total T cell responses.

As for this clone: Its target is unknown.

The sample here was peripheral blood, taken in a trial of Ad26.COV2.S vaccine versus placebo. The chain recombines TRBV2 with TRBJ1-1; the match to TRBD1 covers 10 bases. The TCR originated in a person between 18 and 65 years old who received the Ad26.COV2.S COVID-19 vaccine or a placebo. The CDR3 protein is CASRRTGGGTEAFF. The CDR3 nucleotides are TGTGCCAGCAGACGGACAGGGGGTGGCACTGAAGCTTTCTTT.